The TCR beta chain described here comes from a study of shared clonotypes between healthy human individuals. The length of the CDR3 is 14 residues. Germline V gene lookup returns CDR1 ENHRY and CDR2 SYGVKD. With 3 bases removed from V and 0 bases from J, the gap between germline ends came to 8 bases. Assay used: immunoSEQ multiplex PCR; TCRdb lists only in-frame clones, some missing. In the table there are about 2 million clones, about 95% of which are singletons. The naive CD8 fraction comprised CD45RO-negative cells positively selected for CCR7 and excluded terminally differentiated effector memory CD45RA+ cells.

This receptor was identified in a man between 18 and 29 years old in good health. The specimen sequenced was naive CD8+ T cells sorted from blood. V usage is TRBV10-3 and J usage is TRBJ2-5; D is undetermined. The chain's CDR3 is CAISDTEYQETQYF. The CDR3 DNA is TGTGCCATCAGTGATACAGAATACCAAGAGACCCAGTACTTC.